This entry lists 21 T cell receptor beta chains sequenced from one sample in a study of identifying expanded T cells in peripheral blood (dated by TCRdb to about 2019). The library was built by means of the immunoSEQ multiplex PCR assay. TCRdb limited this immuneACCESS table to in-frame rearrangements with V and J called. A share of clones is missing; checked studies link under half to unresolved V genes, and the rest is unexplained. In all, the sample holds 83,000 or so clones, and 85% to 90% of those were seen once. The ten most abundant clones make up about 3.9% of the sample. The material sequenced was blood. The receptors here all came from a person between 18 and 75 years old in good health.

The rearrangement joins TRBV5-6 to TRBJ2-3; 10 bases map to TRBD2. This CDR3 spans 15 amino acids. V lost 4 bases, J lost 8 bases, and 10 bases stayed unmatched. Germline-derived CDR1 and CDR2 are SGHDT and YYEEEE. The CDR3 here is CASSSSGGPLVTQYF. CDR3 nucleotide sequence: TGTGCCAGCAGCAGTAGCGGGGGGCCGCTTGTTACGCAGTATTTT.

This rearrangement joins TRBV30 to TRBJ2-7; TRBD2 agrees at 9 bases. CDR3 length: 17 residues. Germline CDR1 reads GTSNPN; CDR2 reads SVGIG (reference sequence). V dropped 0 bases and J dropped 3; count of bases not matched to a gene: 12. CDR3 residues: CAWSVRGSGRFVYEQYF. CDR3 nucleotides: TGTGCCTGGAGTGTACGAGGTAGCGGGAGATTTGTCTACGAGCAGTACTTC.

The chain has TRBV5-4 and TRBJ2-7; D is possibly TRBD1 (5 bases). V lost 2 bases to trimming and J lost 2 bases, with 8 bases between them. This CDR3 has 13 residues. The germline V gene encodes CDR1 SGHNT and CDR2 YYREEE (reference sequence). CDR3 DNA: TGTGCCAGCAGCTTCGGACAAGCCTACGAGCAGTACTTC. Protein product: CASSFGQAYEQYF.

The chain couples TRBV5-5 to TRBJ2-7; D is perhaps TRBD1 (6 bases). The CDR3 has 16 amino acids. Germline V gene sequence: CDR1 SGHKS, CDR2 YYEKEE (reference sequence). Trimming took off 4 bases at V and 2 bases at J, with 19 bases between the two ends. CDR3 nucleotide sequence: TGTGCCAGCAGCGGTGGAGTGGGGGCTCGGACCTACGAGCAGTACTTC. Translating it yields CASSGGVGARTYEQYF.

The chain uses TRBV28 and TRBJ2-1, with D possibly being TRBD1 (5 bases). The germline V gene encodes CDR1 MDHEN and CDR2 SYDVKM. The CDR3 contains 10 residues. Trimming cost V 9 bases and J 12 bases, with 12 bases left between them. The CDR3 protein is CASGASRQFF. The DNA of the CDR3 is TGTGCCAGTGGGGCTAGTAGGCAGTTCTTC.

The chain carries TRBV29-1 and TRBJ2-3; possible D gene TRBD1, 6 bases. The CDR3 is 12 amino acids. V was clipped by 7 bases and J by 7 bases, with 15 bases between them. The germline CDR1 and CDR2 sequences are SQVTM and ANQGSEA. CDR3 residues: CSGGQQGHTQYF. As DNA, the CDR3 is TGCAGCGGCGGACAGCAAGGACATACGCAGTATTTT.

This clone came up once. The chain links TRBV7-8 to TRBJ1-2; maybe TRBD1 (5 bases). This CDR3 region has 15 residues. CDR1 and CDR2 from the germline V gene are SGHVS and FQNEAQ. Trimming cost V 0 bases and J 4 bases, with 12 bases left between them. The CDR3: CASSLAGDRVYGYTF. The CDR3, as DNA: TGTGCCAGCAGCTTAGCAGGAGACAGAGTCTATGGCTACACCTTC.

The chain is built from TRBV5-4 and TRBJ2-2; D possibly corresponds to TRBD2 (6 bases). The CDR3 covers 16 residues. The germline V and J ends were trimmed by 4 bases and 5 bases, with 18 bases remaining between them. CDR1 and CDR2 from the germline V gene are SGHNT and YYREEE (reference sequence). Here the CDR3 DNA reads TGTGCCAGCAGCCCTGGAGGGGTGCGATGGACCGGGGAGCTGTTTTTT. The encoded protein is CASSPGGVRWTGELFF.

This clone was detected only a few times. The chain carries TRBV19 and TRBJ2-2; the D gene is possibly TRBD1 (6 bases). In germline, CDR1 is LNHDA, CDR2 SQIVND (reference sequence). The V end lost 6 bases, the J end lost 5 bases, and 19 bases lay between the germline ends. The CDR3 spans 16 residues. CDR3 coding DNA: TGTGCCAGTAGCGAACAGACAGGACCGATTACCGGGGAGCTGTTTTTT. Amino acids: CASSEQTGPITGELFF. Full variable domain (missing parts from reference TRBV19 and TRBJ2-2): DGGITQSPKYLFRKEGQNVTLSCEQNLNHDAMYWYRQDPGQGLRLIYYSQIVNDFQKGDIAEGYSVSREKKESFPLTVTSAQKNPTAFYLCASSEQTGPITGELFFGEGSRLTVL.

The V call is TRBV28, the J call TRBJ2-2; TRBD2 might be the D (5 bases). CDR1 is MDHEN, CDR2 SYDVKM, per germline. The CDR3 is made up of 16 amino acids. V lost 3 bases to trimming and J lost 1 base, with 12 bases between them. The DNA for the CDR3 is TGTGCCAGCAGTTTGAACGGGGATGTGAACACCGGGGAGCTGTTTTTT. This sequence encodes CASSLNGDVNTGELFF.

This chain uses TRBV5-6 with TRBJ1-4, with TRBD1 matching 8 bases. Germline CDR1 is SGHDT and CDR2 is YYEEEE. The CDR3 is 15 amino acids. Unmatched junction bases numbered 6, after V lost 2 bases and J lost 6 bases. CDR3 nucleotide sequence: TGTGCCAGCAGCTTAACAGGGGGTAGGGATGAAAAACTGTTTTTT. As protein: CASSLTGGRDEKLFF.

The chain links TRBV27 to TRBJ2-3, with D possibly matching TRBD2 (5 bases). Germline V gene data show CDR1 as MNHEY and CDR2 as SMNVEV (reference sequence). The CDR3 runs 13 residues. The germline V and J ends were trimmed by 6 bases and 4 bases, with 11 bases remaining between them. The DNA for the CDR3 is TGTGCCAGCAGCTCACTAGTGGCAGATACGCAGTATTTT. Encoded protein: CASSSLVADTQYF.

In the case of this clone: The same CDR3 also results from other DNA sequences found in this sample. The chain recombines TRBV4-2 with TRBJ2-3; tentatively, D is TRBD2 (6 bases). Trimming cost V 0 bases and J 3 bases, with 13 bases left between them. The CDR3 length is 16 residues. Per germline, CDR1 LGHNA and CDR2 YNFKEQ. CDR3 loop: CASSQDTGEVTDTQYF. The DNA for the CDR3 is TGTGCCAGCAGCCAAGATACGGGGGAGGTAACAGATACGCAGTATTTT.

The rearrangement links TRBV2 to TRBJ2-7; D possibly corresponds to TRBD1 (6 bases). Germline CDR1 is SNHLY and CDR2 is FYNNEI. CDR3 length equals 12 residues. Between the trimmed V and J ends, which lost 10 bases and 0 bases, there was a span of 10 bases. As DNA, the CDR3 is TGTGCCATCTCGGACAGCTCCTACGAGCAGTACTTC. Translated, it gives CAISDSSYEQYF.

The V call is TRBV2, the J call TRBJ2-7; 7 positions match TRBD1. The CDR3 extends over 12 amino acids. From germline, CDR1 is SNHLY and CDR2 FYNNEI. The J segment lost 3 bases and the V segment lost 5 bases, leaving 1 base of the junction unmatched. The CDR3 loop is CASSRDSYEQYF. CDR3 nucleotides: TGTGCCAGCAGTCGGGACAGCTACGAGCAGTACTTC.

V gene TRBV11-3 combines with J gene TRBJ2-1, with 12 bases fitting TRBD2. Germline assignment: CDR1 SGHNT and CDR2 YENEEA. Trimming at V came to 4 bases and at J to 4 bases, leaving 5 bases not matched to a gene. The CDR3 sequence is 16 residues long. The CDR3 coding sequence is TGTGCCAGCAGCTCCACCGGGACTAGCGGGTACAATGAGCAGTTCTTC. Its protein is CASSSTGTSGYNEQFF.

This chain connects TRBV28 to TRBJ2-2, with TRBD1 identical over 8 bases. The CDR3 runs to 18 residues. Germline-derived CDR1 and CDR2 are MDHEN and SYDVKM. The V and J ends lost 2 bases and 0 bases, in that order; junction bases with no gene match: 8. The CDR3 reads CASSLQGAWRANTGELFF. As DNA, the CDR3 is TGTGCCAGCAGTTTACAGGGGGCTTGGAGGGCGAACACCGGGGAGCTGTTTTTT.

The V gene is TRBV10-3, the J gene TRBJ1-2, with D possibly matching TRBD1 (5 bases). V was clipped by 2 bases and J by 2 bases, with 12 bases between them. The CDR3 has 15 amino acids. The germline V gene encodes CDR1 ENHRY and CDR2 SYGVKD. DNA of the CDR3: TGTGCCATCAGTGAGCCGGGCCAGGGAAACTATGGCTACACCTTC. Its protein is CAISEPGQGNYGYTF.

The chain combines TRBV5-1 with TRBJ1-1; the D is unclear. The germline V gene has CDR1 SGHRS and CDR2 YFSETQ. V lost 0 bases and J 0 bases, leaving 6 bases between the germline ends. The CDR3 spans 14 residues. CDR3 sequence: CASSLAQLNTEAFF. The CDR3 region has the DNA TGCGCCAGCAGCTTGGCGCAGCTGAACACTGAAGCTTTCTTT.

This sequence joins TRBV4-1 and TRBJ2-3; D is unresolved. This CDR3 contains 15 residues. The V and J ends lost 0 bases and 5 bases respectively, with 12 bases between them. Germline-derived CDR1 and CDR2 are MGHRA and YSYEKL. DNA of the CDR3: TGCGCCAGCAGCCAAGATGGAAGCCAACAAGATACGCAGTATTTT. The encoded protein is CASSQDGSQQDTQYF.

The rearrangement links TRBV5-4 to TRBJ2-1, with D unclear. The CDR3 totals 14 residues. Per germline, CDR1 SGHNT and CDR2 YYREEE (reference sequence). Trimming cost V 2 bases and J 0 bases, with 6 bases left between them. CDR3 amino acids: CASSLAVSYNEQFF. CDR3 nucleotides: TGTGCCAGCAGCTTAGCTGTCTCCTACAATGAGCAGTTCTTC.